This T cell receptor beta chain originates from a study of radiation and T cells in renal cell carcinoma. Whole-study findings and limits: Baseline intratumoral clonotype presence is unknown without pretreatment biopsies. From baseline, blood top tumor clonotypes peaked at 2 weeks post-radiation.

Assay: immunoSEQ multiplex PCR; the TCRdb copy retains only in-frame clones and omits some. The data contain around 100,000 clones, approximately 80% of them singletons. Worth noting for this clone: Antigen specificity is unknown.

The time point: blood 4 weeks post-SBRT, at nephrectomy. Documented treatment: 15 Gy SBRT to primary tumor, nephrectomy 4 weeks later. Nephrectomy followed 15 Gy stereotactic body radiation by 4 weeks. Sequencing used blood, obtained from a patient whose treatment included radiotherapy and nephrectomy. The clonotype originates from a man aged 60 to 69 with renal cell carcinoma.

The CDR3 is CATLRTGGYEQYF. DNA of the CDR3: TGTGCCACCCTAAGGACAGGGGGCTACGAGCAGTACTTC. The chain carries TRBV28 and TRBJ2-7; 10 bases are a match to TRBD1. The CDR3 sequence is 13 residues long. Looked up from germline, CDR1 is MDHEN and CDR2 is SYDVKM. The J segment lost 3 bases and the V segment lost 10 bases, leaving 6 bases of the junction unmatched.